This entry lists 13 T cell receptor beta chains sequenced from one sample in a study of T cells in Graves' hyperthyroidism and ophthalmopathy. RNA transcripts served as the template for amplifying TCR beta CDR3 regions. Researchers ran a first-round RT-PCR on the TCR CDR3 using the HTBI primer set. TCRdb processed the multiplex PCR reads anew with MiXCR; each CDR3 protein has one entry. The sample gives 75,000 to 100,000 distinct CDR3 sequences, approximately 40% of which show up once; 9.5% to 13% is in the top ten. Material: peripheral blood or thyroid tissue (not recorded which). Receptors originate from a woman under 40 with Graves' hyperthyroidism.

This clonotype has ten or more counts. The CDR3 sequence: CASTPGTEVYEQYF. Written as DNA, the CDR3 is TGTGCCAGCACCCCCGGGACAGAAGTATACGAGCAGTACTTC. The chain links TRBV28 to TRBJ2-7, with TRBD1 matching 7 bases. CDR3 length: 14 residues. The V segment lost 7 bases and the J segment 4 bases; nucleotides outside the gene matches: 10. Germline V lookup: CDR1 MDHEN, CDR2 SYDVKM.

In the case of this clonotype: The conserved phenylalanine or tryptophan is not found at the CDR3 terminus, so this likely reflects a read error. The limits of the CDR3 on the DNA are not certain, so only TCRdb's listed CDR3 is given. The chain recombines TRBV15 with TRBJ1-6; the table assigns TRBD1, which was not confirmed against the DNA. Germline CDR1 is LNHNV and CDR2 is YYDKDF (reference sequence). Counting both end residues, the CDR3 totals 13 amino acids. The CDR3 sequence is CATSRDRGRASTY.

The gene calls are TRBV11-2 and TRBJ2-7, with TRBD1 matching over 8 bases. J was trimmed by 0 bases and V by 5 bases; bases with no gene match: 6. Germline V gene data show CDR1 as SGHAT and CDR2 as FQNNGV. There are 15 residues in the CDR3. CDR3: CASSPGGTGSYEQYF. The CDR3 region has the DNA TGTGCCAGCAGCCCGGGCGGGACAGGCTCCTACGAGCAGTACTTC.

Comment on this clonotype: The DNA is omitted, as the CDR3 cannot be located on it reliably, and the CDR3 follows TCRdb's listing. The genes are TRBV5-1 and TRBJ1-2; the D call of TRBD1 is as the table states it, not checked on the DNA. Counting both end residues, the CDR3 totals 15 amino acids. CDR1 is SGHRS, CDR2 YFSETQ, per germline. CDR3 region: CTSSLDSHWKYGCTF.

This clonotype was found many times. The chain is built from TRBV6-6 and TRBJ1-2, with no clear D. V lost 5 bases, J lost 4 bases, and 14 bases lay in between. Germline CDR1 and CDR2: MNHNY and SVGAGI (reference sequence). CDR3 size: 14 residues. The CDR3 loop is CASSGVGLGYGYTF. The DNA of the CDR3 is TGTGCCAGCAGTGGGGTGGGTCTTGGCTATGGCTACACCTTC.

This clonotype was counted only a few times. This sequence joins TRBV9 and TRBJ1-6; D perhaps matches TRBD1 (5 bases). CDR1 and CDR2 (germline): SGDLS, YYNGEE. The V end was cut by 0 bases, the J end by 9 bases, with 13 bases between. The CDR3 is made up of 15 amino acids. CDR3 sequence: CASSVEPGIGSPLHF. As DNA, the CDR3 is TGTGCCAGCAGCGTAGAGCCAGGGATTGGTTCACCCCTCCACTTT.

This clonotype was seen ten or more times. This chain connects TRBV2 to TRBJ1-6, with D possibly matching TRBD1 (5 bases). The germline CDR1 and CDR2 sequences are SNHLY and FYNNEI. Between the trimmed V and J ends, which lost 1 base and 1 base, there was a span of 14 bases. The CDR3 is 18 amino acids. DNA for the CDR3: TGTGCCAGCAGTGAAGGGGGACGCCGACTGTCCTATAATTCACCCCTCCACTTT. It translates to CASSEGGRRLSYNSPLHF. Full variable domain (rest looked up from reference TRBV2 and TRBJ1-6): EPEVTQTPSHQVTQMGQEVILRCVPISNHLYFYWYRQILGQKVEFLVSFYNNEISEKSEIFDDQFSVERPDGSNFTLKIRSTKLEDSAMYFCASSEGGRRLSYNSPLHFGNGTRLTVT.

This clonotype has a count of ten or more. The J gene is TRBJ1-3, the V gene TRBV10-2, with unresolved D. The germline V gene has CDR1 WSHSY and CDR2 SAAADI. This CDR3 is built from 15 residues. The ends were cut back, 6 bases at V and 0 bases at J, with 12 bases in the middle. As DNA, the CDR3 is TGCGCCAGCAGGCCGGGAGGAGGCTCTGGAAACACCATATATTTT. Its protein is CASRPGGGSGNTIYF.

This clonotype has ten or more counts. The V gene is TRBV5-1, the J gene TRBJ1-1; unclear D gene. V lost 1 base and J 2 bases, leaving 6 bases between the germline ends. Germline V gene data show CDR1 as SGHRS and CDR2 as YFSETQ. This CDR3 is built from 13 residues. CDR3 DNA sequence: TGCGCCAGCAGCTTGAGGGATAACACTGAAGCTTTCTTT. Amino acid sequence: CASSLRDNTEAFF. Complete variable domain (other parts from reference TRBV5-1 and TRBJ1-1): KAGVTQTPRYLIKTRGQQVTLSCSPISGHRSVSWYQQTPGQGLQFLFEYFSETQRNKGNFPGRFSGRQFSNSRSEMNVSTLELGDSALYLCASSLRDNTEAFFGQGTRLTVV.

This clonotype was observed at least ten times. This chain connects TRBV18 to TRBJ1-3; TRBD1 aligns across 7 bases. This CDR3 spans 14 amino acids. Trimming took 8 bases from V and 0 from J; bases not matched to a gene: 4. CDR1 and CDR2 (germline): KGHSH, LQKENI. CDR3 region: CASKQGISGNTIYF. Here the CDR3 DNA reads TGTGCCAGCAAACAGGGGATCTCTGGAAACACCATATATTTT.

This clonotype was seen repeatedly, ten times or more. This chain uses TRBV7-2 with TRBJ2-7; possible D gene TRBD2, 6 bases. V was cut by 8 bases and J by 3 bases, with 11 bases left in between. This CDR3 spans 12 amino acids. From germline, CDR1 is SGHTA and CDR2 FQGNSA. CDR3 bases: TGTGCCAGCCGGGACTTATACTACGAGCAGTACTTC. It codes for CASRDLYYEQYF.

This sequence joins TRBV7-9 and TRBJ1-5; unclear D gene. The germline CDR1 and CDR2 sequences are SEHNR and FQNEAQ (reference sequence). The CDR3 extends over 13 amino acids. Deletions cut 5 bases from V and 4 bases from J, with 9 bases between. The CDR3 sequence is CASSVGLNQPQHF. For the CDR3, the DNA is TGTGCCAGCAGCGTAGGACTAAATCAGCCCCAGCATTTT.

The V and J genes are TRBV7-9 and TRBJ2-6; 9 bases agree with TRBD1. Germline CDR1 is SEHNR and CDR2 is FQNEAQ (reference sequence). This CDR3 region has 17 residues. Unmatched junction bases numbered 7, after V lost 5 bases and J lost 2 bases. CDR3: CASSHPTGGPGANVLTF. DNA of the CDR3: TGTGCCAGCAGCCACCCGACAGGGGGACCTGGGGCCAACGTCCTGACTTTC.